A selection of T cell receptor beta chains follows, all from one sample in a study of T cell responses to AZD1222 COVID-19 vaccine. TCRdb keeps only in-frame clones here, not all; method: immunoSEQ multiplex PCR. In the table there are some 100,000 clones, 70% to 90% of which are singletons. This specimen was peripheral blood, taken 28 days after the second AZD1222 dose. The receptors were sampled from an adult who received the AZD1222 COVID-19 vaccine. Both conserved end residues are part of each CDR3. The D gene is left open where the match is weak. The size of a clone is reported for some rows only, either as once, few or many, or as a class for expanded clones.

d_gene,v_gene,j_gene,abundance,CDR3nt,CDR3aa
-,TRBV7-3,TRBJ2-2,once,TGTGCCAGCAGCCCCCAAACCTTCACCGGGGAGCTGTTTTTT,CASSPQTFTGELFF
TRBD1,TRBV11-2,TRBJ1-1,-,TGTGCCAGCAGCCGGGGACAGGGGGCGTGGGTCACTGAAGCTTTCTTT,CASSRGQGAWVTEAFF
TRBD1,TRBV19,TRBJ1-6,-,TGTGCCAGTAAGTCCGGGACAGGGGGCGGATCACCCCTCCACTTT,CASKSGTGGGSPLHF
-,TRBV11-2,TRBJ1-3,-,TGTGCCAGCAGCTTAGATGTGGACCTCTCTGGAAACACCATATATTTT,CASSLDVDLSGNTIYF
TRBD2,TRBV19,TRBJ2-1,-,TGTGCCAGTACACTAGCGGGAGGGCCAAACAATGAGCAGTTCTTC,CASTLAGGPNNEQFF
-,TRBV7-9,TRBJ2-4,-,TGTGCCAGCAGCCCGCCTCCAGCCAAAAACATTCAGTACTTC,CASSPPPAKNIQYF
-,TRBV6-1,TRBJ2-7,once,TGTGCCAGCAGTGAAGCGGGGTACTACGAGCAGTACTTC,CASSEAGYYEQYF
TRBD1,TRBV5-1,TRBJ1-2,-,TGCGCCAGCAGCTTACACCGGGACAGGCTCCATGGCTACACCTTC,CASSLHRDRLHGYTF
-,TRBV18,TRBJ1-1,-,TGTGCCAGCTCACCACTCTCAGGAACGAACACTGAAGCTTTCTTT,CASSPLSGTNTEAFF
TRBD1,TRBV5-6,TRBJ2-1,-,TGTGCCAGCAGCTTGAAGGGACAGTACAATGAGCAGTTCTTC,CASSLKGQYNEQFF
-,TRBV27,TRBJ2-2,-,TGTGCCAGCAGCCTACGGACTGCTTCTACCGGGGAGCTGTTTTTT,CASSLRTASTGELFF
-,TRBV10-3,TRBJ2-2,-,TGTGCCATCAGTGAGGGAGGCACCGGGGAGCTGTTTTTT,CAISEGGTGELFF
-,TRBV6-1,TRBJ1-2,-,TGTGCCAGCAGTGAACTCGGGACCCAAATTGTCTATGGCTACACCTTC,CASSELGTQIVYGYTF
-,TRBV28,TRBJ2-3,-,TGTGCCAGCAGTTTATTGGTGGTATGGGCCTCTAGCACAGATACGCAGTATTTT,CASSLLVVWASSTDTQYF
TRBD2,TRBV10-2,TRBJ2-1,-,TGCGCCAGCAGCCCTGGACTAGCCGGAAATGAGCAGTTCTTC,CASSPGLAGNEQFF
-,TRBV3-1/TRBV3-2,TRBJ2-7,-,TGTGCCAGCAGCTTCAACTACGAGCAGTACTTC,CASSFNYEQYF
-,TRBV10-3,TRBJ2-3,-,TGTGCCATCAGCTCAGATCCTAGCACAGATACGCAGTATTTT,CAISSDPSTDTQYF
-,TRBV4-3,TRBJ2-3,-,TGCGCCAGCAGCCAAGATGCCGCCCGCACAGATACGCAGTATTTT,CASSQDAARTDTQYF
-,TRBV3-1/TRBV3-2,TRBJ2-2,-,TGTGCCAGCAGCCAAGATTTGGGCCAAACAGGCCGGGAGCTGTTTTTT,CASSQDLGQTGRELFF
TRBD2,TRBV4-1,TRBJ2-3,-,TGCGCCAGCAGCCGCCTAGCGGGAGGGCCGAGGACAGATACGCAGTATTTT,CASSRLAGGPRTDTQYF
-,TRBV27,TRBJ2-3,-,TGTGCCAGCAGTCCCCTGGGGACAGATACGCAGTATTTT,CASSPLGTDTQYF
TRBD1,TRBV4-1,TRBJ2-7,-,TGCGCCAGCAGCCAAGGACCGGACAGGAGGTACGAGCAGTACTTC,CASSQGPDRRYEQYF
TRBD2,TRBV4-2,TRBJ2-3,-,TGTGCCAGCAGCCTTGCCCACCTGTTGGCGGGGGGCACAGATACGCAGTATTTT,CASSLAHLLAGGTDTQYF
-,TRBV6-5,TRBJ2-2,few,TGTGCCAGCAGTCCCCCCAACACCGGGGAGCTGTTTTTT,CASSPPNTGELFF
-,TRBV6-5,TRBJ1-2,few,TGTGCCAGCAGGTCTTCTCCCGCTAACTATGGCTACACCTTC,CASRSSPANYGYTF
-,TRBV7-9,TRBJ2-5,-,TGTGCCAGCAGCTTAGTTTCGGGGTTTGGGGAGACCCAGTACTTC,CASSLVSGFGETQYF
-,TRBV5-1,TRBJ2-2,-,TGCGCCAGCAACAAACAGAACGCGAACACCGGGGAGCTGTTTTTT,CASNKQNANTGELFF
-,TRBV28,TRBJ1-1,-,TGTGCCAGCACGAGTTTTGGCACTGAAGCTTTCTTT,CASTSFGTEAFF
TRBD1,TRBV10-1,TRBJ2-7,-,TGCGCCAGCAGTCCAGGACAGGGTATAGAGCAGTACTTC,CASSPGQGIEQYF
TRBD2,TRBV19,TRBJ2-7,-,TGTGCCAGTAGTATGGGGTCTAGCGGTATCTACGAGCAGTACTTC,CASSMGSSGIYEQYF
-,TRBV15,TRBJ1-1,-,TGTGCCACCAGCAGAGGCCCCCAGGTAGCTTTCTTT,CATSRGPQVAFF
-,TRBV6-2/TRBV6-3,TRBJ1-2,-,TGTGCCAGCAGCCGCCTGGGTGATAACTATGGCTACACCTTC,CASSRLGDNYGYTF
-,TRBV4-3,TRBJ2-3,-,TGCGCCAGCAGTCGGAGCCGGCTACCAACGGAAAATACGCAGTATTTT,CASSRSRLPTENTQYF
-,TRBV30,TRBJ1-2,-,TGTGCCTGGACCCCTCGGGGGGGCTATGGCTACACCTTC,CAWTPRGGYGYTF